A selection of T cell receptor beta chains follows, all from one sample in a study of shared clonotypes between healthy human individuals. The method was immunoSEQ multiplex PCR; TCRdb's version includes in-frame clones alone and lacks a portion of them. The table lists about 480,000 clones, less than 85% of them singletons, with 10% to 15% in the top ten. The sequenced material came from PBMCs. All receptors come from a woman in her thirties or forties in good health. Some clones in this sample may be carry-over from other donors' samples. Both conserved end residues are part of each CDR3. The D gene is left open where the match is weak. Where a row states a size, it is once, few, many or the class of an expanded clone; other rows omit it.

TRBJ2-1 | NA | NA | TRBV7-8 | CASSPHGGLYNEQFF
TRBJ2-3 | few | NA | TRBV6-5 | CASRRTTSTDTQYF
TRBJ2-7 | NA | TRBD1 | TRBV7-6 | CASSQSSGGALGDEQYF
TRBJ2-2 | NA | NA | TRBV9 | CASSVFDWNTGELFF
TRBJ2-7 | NA | NA | TRBV6-5 | CASSYLRDTTYEQYF
TRBJ2-7 | NA | NA | TRBV7-9 | CASSPRARAGSYEQYF
TRBJ2-3 | few | TRBD2 | TRBV2 | CASGAGLAGGDTQYF
TRBJ1-6 | NA | NA | TRBV30 | CAWSVGPPSPLHF
TRBJ1-5 | NA | TRBD1 | TRBV5-7 | CASSHLTGMAPRFQHF
TRBJ2-3 | NA | TRBD1 | TRBV18 | CASSPDRGSDTQYF
TRBJ1-4 | NA | NA | TRBV7-8 | CASSLDRLGNEKLFF
TRBJ2-5 | NA | TRBD2 | TRBV27 | CASSPLAGGPVVTQYF
TRBJ1-2 | NA | NA | TRBV27 | CASSLRGPNYGYTF
TRBJ2-7 | NA | TRBD1 | TRBV5-1 | CASSLGQGRSYEQYF
TRBJ2-6 | NA | NA | TRBV5-5 | CASSKGGTHSGANVLTF
TRBJ2-1 | NA | TRBD1 | TRBV25-1 | CASSERQGMDEQFF
TRBJ2-3 | NA | TRBD2 | TRBV6-1 | CASRLGPGRGDTQYF
TRBJ1-5 | NA | NA | TRBV2 | CASGMRGDQPQHF
TRBJ2-3 | NA | TRBD1 | TRBV2 | CASQYRGHSDTQYF
TRBJ2-2 | NA | TRBD2 | TRBV10-2 | CASSGTSGDTGELFF
TRBJ2-1 | NA | TRBD2 | TRBV9 | CASSVGEGPYNEQFF
TRBJ1-5 | few | TRBD1 | TRBV28 | CASSSGTVPNQPQHF
TRBJ2-5 | NA | TRBD2 | TRBV4-2 | CASSQDLDSGSGETQYF
TRBJ2-1 | NA | TRBD2 | TRBV9 | CASSGSGTYNEQFF
TRBJ1-2 | NA | NA | TRBV5-1 | CASSLSPEVGYGYTF
TRBJ2-5 | NA | TRBD2 | TRBV9 | CASSTGTSGKKETQYF
TRBJ2-1 | NA | TRBD1 | TRBV7-7 | CASSLTGDEQFF
TRBJ2-2 | NA | TRBD2 | TRBV9 | CASRGGLAGGPNTGELFF
TRBJ2-1 | once | TRBD2 | TRBV5-4 | CATRESSYNEQFF
TRBJ1-2 | NA | TRBD1 | TRBV4-1 | CASSPGWTGRLHGYTF
TRBJ2-1 | once | TRBD2 | TRBV28 | CASSLESLAGQFF
TRBJ2-2 | NA | NA | TRBV5-5 | CASSLEVAGSGELFF
TRBJ2-2 | few | NA | TRBV29-1 | CSVEDSTGELFF
TRBJ2-4 | many | NA | TRBV25-1 | CASSAGTGDLAKNIQYF
TRBJ1-1 | few | TRBD1 | TRBV7-9 | CASSLEGATEAFF
TRBJ1-2 | NA | TRBD1 | TRBV27 | CASNPTGTGVYGYTF
TRBJ2-5 | once | NA | TRBV5-1 | CASSPRLHGQETQYF
TRBJ2-7 | NA | TRBD2 | TRBV5-6 | CASSLALAEIYEQYF
TRBJ2-7 | once | TRBD1 | TRBV5-4 | CASSLRNRGPHEQYF
TRBJ2-1 | NA | NA | TRBV5-1 | CASSPGQNNEQFF
TRBJ1-1 | many | NA | TRBV5-5 | CASSLAGRDTEAFF
TRBJ2-5 | few | NA | TRBV5-6 | CASSLEEGETQYF
TRBJ1-5 | NA | NA | TRBV21-1 | CASSKNIPGQSINQPQHF
TRBJ2-1 | NA | NA | TRBV7-3 | CASSSSDSYNEQFF
TRBJ2-7 | NA | NA | TRBV7-2 | CASSRVAGDPYEQYF
TRBJ1-5 | once | NA | TRBV30 | CAWNHNSNQPQHF
TRBJ2-5 | NA | NA | TRBV7-6 | CASSWPLGTQYF
TRBJ2-5 | NA | NA | TRBV7-8 | CASRLTGWETQYF
TRBJ1-1 | many | NA | TRBV28 | CASSLSGFRSAFF
TRBJ2-3 | once | NA | TRBV10-3 | CAISGRNTDTQYF
TRBJ1-1 | NA | TRBD1 | TRBV28 | CASSLRTGGFTEAFF
TRBJ1-4 | NA | NA | TRBV27 | CASRLAGTLNEKLFF